A single sample is the source of the 13 T cell receptor beta chains below, sequenced in a study of shared T cell receptors in the human thymus. Here immunoSEQ multiplex PCR was the method, and the copy in TCRdb shows in-frame clones only, minus some. The data hold about 730,000 clones, with approximately 85% observed a single time. This sample also belongs to another study, concerning human thymus T cells.

Sequencing used thymocytes. Every receptor here comes from a girl under three years old with a congenital heart defect.

The rearrangement uses TRBV19 and TRBJ1-5, with 12 bases lining up with TRBD1. The CDR3 runs 17 residues. The junction had 5 bases not matched to a gene; V was cut back by 4 bases and J by 1 base. Germline V gives CDR1 LNHDA, CDR2 SQIVND (reference sequence). CDR3 DNA: TGTGCCAGTAGTAGGGGACAGGGGGCTGGGAGCAATCAGCCCCAGCATTTT. Encoded protein: CASSRGQGAGSNQPQHF.

V and J are TRBV19 and TRBJ2-7; possibly TRBD1 for D (6 bases). In germline, CDR1 is LNHDA, CDR2 SQIVND (reference sequence). V was shortened by 4 bases and J by 1 base, with 11 bases between the two germline ends. The CDR3 has 14 amino acids. The CDR3 region has the DNA TGTGCCAGTAGTACTCAGACAGGATCCTACGAGCAGTACTTC. Its protein product is CASSTQTGSYEQYF.

The chain carries TRBV27 and TRBJ2-1; 8 bases are a match to TRBD2. V dropped 5 bases and J dropped 2; count of bases not matched to a gene: 5. Per the germline V gene, CDR1 is MNHEY and CDR2 is SMNVEV (reference sequence). This CDR3 has 15 amino acids. CDR3 sequence: CASSPRGGAYNEQFF. Written as DNA, the CDR3 is TGTGCCAGCAGTCCCCGGGGGGGGGCCTACAATGAGCAGTTCTTC.

The chain couples TRBV5-1 to TRBJ2-1, with 7 bases identical to TRBD2. The germline CDR1 and CDR2 sequences are SGHRS and YFSETQ. The CDR3 spans 19 residues. The V gene end was trimmed by 2 bases and the J gene end by 0 bases; junction bases not matched to a gene: 14. The CDR3, as DNA: TGCGCCAGCAGCTTCACCTTCCTAGGGGAGGGGACCTCCTACAATGAGCAGTTCTTC. Protein product: CASSFTFLGEGTSYNEQFF.

The CDR3 bases are TGCGCCAGCAGCAACCATGACAGGGCTCAGCCCCCCACTTACACCGGGGAGCTGTTTTTT. Encoded protein: CASSNHDRAQPPTYTGELFF. The V gene is TRBV5-1, the J gene TRBJ2-2; 7 bases match TRBD1. V was pared by 4 bases and J by 3 bases, with 21 bases of the junction left unmatched. Germline V lookup: CDR1 SGHRS, CDR2 YFSETQ. The CDR3 is 20 residues long.

This chain links TRBV6-5 with TRBJ2-7; 7 nucleotides align to TRBD1. Germline V gene data show CDR1 as MNHEY and CDR2 as SVGAGI. The junction had 7 bases not matched to a gene; V was cut back by 6 bases and J by 2 bases. CDR3 length: 14 amino acids. Here the CDR3 reads CASSDTDRAYEQYF. The CDR3 DNA sequence: TGTGCCAGCAGCGATACCGACAGGGCCTACGAGCAGTACTTC.

The gene calls are TRBV15 and TRBJ1-1, with 7 positions matching TRBD1. The germline CDR1 and CDR2 sequences are LNHNV and YYDKDF (reference sequence). Losses at the gene ends were 1 base for V and 0 bases for J; bases not matched to a gene: 11. There are 18 residues in the CDR3. The chain's CDR3 is CATSRVSWDTGVNTEAFF. The CDR3 nucleotides are TGTGCCACCAGCAGAGTCTCGTGGGACACAGGGGTGAACACTGAAGCTTTCTTT.

J is TRBJ1-4 and V is TRBV27; D might be TRBD1 (6 bases). Germline V lookup: CDR1 MNHEY, CDR2 SMNVEV (reference sequence). The CDR3 runs 14 residues. Deletions cut 6 bases from V and 3 bases from J, with 11 bases between. The CDR3, as DNA: TGTGCCAGCAGCCACAGGGTCCCTAATGAAAAACTGTTTTTT. Translated: CASSHRVPNEKLFF.

The chain combines TRBV19 with TRBJ2-7; 7 bases agree with TRBD2. With V trimmed by 5 bases and J by 6 bases, 7 bases remained unmatched. Germline CDR1 LNHDA, CDR2 SQIVND (reference sequence). This CDR3 is 13 amino acids long. In nucleotides, the CDR3 is TGTGCCAGTAGTCCTCGGGGGGTTGGCGAGCAGTACTTC. This encodes CASSPRGVGEQYF.

The V call is TRBV12-5, the J call TRBJ1-5; TRBD1 is a possible D gene (6 bases). In germline, CDR1 is LGHNT, CDR2 FRNRAP. CDR3 length equals 16 residues. V lost 4 bases, J lost 1 base, and 14 bases lay in between. The CDR3 DNA reads TGTGCTAGTGGTTCGTCCTACAGGGACAGCAATCAGCCCCAGCATTTT. Its translation: CASGSSYRDSNQPQHF.

The V and J genes are TRBV28 and TRBJ1-2, with TRBD1 matching over 8 bases. CDR1 is MDHEN and CDR2 is SYDVKM in the germline V gene. The CDR3 is 14 residues long. Trimming took 6 bases from V and 8 from J; bases not matched to a gene: 11. The CDR3 here is CASSQRGQATGYTF. CDR3 nucleotide sequence: TGTGCCAGCAGCCAACGGGGACAGGCCACCGGCTACACCTTC.

V usage is TRBV4-1 and J usage is TRBJ2-1; TRBD2 matches at 13 bases. Per germline, CDR1 MGHRA and CDR2 YSYEKL. V gave up 0 bases and J gave up 1 base; unmatched junction bases: 15. This CDR3 has 22 amino acids. CDR3 sequence (DNA): TGCGCCAGCAGCCAAGAGAGTCTTTTTAGGGGACTAGCGGGGCCGTCCTACAATGAGCAGTTCTTC. Translating it yields CASSQESLFRGLAGPSYNEQFF.

The chain joins TRBV2 to TRBJ2-3; tentative D call: TRBD1 (6 bases). Germline assignment: CDR1 SNHLY and CDR2 FYNNEI. The CDR3 is made up of 13 amino acids. V lost 9 bases, J lost 3 bases, and 13 bases lay in between. The CDR3 coding sequence is TGTGCCAGTCATCAGGGGTTTACAGATACGCAGTATTTT. It translates to CASHQGFTDTQYF.